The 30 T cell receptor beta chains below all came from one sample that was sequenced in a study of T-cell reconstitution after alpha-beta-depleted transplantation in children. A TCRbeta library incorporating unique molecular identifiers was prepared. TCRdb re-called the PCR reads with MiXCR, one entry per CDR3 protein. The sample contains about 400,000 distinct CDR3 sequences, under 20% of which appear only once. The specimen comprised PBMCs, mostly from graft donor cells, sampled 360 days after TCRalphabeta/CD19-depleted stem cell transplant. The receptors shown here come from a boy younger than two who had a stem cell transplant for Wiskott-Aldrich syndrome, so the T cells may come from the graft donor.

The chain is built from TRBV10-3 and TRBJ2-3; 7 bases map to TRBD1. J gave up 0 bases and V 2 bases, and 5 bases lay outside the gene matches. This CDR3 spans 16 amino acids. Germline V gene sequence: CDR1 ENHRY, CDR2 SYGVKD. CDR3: CAISETPDRSTDTQYF. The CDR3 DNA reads TGTGCCATCAGTGAGACCCCGGACAGGAGCACAGATACGCAGTATTTT.

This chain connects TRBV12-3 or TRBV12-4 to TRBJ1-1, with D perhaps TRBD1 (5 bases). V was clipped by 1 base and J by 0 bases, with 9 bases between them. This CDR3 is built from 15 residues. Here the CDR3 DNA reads TGTGCCAGCAGTTTAGTTGGGGGTGTGAACACTGAAGCTTTCTTT. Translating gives CASSLVGGVNTEAFF.

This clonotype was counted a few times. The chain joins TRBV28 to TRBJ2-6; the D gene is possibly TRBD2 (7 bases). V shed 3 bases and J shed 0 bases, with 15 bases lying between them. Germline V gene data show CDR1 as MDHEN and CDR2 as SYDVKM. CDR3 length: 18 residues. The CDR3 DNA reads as TGTGCCAGCAGTTTGAGACGGGGGGCTCTCTCTGGGGCCAACGTCCTGACTTTC. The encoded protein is CASSLRRGALSGANVLTF.

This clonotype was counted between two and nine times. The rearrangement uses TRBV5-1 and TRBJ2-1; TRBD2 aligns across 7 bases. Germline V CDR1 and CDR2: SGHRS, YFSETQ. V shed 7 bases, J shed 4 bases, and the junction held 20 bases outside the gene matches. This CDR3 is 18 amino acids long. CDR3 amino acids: CASYTGLREAQGYNEQFF. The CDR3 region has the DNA TGCGCCAGCTATACGGGACTACGGGAGGCTCAAGGGTACAATGAGCAGTTCTTC. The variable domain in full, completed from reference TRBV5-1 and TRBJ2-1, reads KAGVTQTPRYLIKTRGQQVTLSCSPISGHRSVSWYQQTPGQGLQFLFEYFSETQRNKGNFPGRFSGRQFSNSRSEMNVSTLELGDSALYLCASYTGLREAQGYNEQFFGPGTRLTVL.

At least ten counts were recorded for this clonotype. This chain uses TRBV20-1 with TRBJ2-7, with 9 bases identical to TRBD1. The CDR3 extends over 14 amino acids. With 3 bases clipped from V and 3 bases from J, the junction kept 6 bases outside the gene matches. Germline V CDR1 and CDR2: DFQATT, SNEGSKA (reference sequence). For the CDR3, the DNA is TGCAGTGCTAGTCACGACAGGGGGGGCTACGAGCAGTACTTC. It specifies CSASHDRGGYEQYF.

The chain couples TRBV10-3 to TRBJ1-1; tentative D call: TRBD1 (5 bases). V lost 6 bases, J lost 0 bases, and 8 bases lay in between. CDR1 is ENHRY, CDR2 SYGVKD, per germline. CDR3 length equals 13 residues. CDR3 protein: CAIRTEVNTEAFF. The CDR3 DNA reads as TGTGCCATCAGGACAGAGGTGAACACTGAAGCTTTCTTT.

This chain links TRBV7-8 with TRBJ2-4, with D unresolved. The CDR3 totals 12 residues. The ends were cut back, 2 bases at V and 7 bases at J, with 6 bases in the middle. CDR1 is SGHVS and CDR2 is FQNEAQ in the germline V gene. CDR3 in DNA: TGTGCCAGCAGCTTATATAGGAACATTCAGTACTTC. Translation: CASSLYRNIQYF.

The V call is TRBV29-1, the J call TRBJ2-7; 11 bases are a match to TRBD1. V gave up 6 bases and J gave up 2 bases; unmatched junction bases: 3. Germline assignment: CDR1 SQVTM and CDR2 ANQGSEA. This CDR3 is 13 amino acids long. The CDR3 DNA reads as TGCAGCGTGCCGGGACAGGGGGCCTACGAGCAGTACTTC. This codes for CSVPGQGAYEQYF.

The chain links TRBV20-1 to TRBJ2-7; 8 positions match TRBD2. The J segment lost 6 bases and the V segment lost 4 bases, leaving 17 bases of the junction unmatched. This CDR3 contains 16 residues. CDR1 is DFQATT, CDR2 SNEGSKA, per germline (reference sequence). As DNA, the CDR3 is TGCAGTGCTACCCACACAGGTGTGGTAGCGGGATCCGAGCAGTACTTC. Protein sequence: CSATHTGVVAGSEQYF.

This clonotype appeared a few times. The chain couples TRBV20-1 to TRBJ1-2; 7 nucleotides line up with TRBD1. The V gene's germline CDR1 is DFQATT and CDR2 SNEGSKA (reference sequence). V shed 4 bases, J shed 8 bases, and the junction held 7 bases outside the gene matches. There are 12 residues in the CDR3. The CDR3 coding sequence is TGCAGTGCTACCAGACAGGGCGGAGGCTACACCTTC. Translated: CSATRQGGGYTF.

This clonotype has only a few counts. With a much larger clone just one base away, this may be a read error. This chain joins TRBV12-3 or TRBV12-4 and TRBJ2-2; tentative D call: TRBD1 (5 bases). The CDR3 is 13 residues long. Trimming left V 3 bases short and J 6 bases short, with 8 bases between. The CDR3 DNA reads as TGTGCCAGCAGTTTCTCAGGGCCCGGGGAGCTGTTTTTT. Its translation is CASSFSGPGELFF.

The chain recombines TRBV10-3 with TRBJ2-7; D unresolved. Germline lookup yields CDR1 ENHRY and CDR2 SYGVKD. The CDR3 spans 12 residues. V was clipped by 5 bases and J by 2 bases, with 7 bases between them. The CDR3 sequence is CAISQTTYEQYF. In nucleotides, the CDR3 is TGTGCCATCAGTCAGACAACCTACGAGCAGTACTTC.

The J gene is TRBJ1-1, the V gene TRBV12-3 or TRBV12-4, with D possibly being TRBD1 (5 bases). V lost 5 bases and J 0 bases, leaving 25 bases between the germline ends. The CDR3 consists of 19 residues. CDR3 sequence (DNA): TGTGCCAGCAGTCCGGGGGGAGCACCTTTTTTTACCTTGAACACTGAAGCTTTCTTT. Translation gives CASSPGGAPFFTLNTEAFF.

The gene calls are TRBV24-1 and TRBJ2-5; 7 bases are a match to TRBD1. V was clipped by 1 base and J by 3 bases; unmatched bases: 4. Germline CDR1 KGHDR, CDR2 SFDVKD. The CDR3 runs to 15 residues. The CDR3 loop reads CATSDFRDSKETQYF. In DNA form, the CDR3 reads TGTGCCACCAGTGATTTCCGGGACAGCAAAGAGACCCAGTACTTC.

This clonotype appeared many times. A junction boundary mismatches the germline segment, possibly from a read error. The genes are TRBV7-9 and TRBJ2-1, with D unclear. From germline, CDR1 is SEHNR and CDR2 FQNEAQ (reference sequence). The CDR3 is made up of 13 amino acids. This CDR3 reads CASSLDGYNEQFF. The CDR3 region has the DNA TGTGCCAGCAGTTTAGACGGTTACAATGAGCAGTTCTTC.

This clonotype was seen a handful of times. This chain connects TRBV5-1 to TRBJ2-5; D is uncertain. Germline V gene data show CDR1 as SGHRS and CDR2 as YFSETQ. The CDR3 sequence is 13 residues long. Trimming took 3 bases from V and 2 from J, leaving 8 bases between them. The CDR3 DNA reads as TGCGCCAGCAGCTCCCGACCGCAAGAGACCCAGTACTTC. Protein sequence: CASSSRPQETQYF.

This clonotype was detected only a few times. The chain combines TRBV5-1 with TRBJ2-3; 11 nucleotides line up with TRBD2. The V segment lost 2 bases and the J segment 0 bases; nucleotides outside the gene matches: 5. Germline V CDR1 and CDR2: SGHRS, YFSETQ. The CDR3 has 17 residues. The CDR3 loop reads CASSFLAGGTSTDTQYF. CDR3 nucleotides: TGCGCCAGCAGCTTTCTAGCGGGAGGCACTAGCACAGATACGCAGTATTTT.

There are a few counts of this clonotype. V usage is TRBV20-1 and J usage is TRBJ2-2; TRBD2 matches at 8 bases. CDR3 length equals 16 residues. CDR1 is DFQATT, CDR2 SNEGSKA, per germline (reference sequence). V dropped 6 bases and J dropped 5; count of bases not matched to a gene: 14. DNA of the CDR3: TGCAGTGCGCGGACCGTCGGGACTAGACGGACCGGGGAGCTGTTTTTT. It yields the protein CSARTVGTRRTGELFF.

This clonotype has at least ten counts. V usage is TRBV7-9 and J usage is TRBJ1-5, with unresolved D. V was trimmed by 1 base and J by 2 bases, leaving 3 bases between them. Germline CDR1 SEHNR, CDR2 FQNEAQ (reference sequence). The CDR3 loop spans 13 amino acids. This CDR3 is CASSLDGNQPQHF. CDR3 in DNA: TGTGCCAGCAGCTTAGATGGCAATCAGCCCCAGCATTTT.

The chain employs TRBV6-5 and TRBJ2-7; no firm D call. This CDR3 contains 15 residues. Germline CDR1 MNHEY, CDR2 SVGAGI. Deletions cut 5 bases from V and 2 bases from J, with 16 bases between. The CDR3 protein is CASSLLFKDPYEQYF. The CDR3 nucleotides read TGTGCCAGCAGTCTACTATTCAAGGACCCCTACGAGCAGTACTTC.

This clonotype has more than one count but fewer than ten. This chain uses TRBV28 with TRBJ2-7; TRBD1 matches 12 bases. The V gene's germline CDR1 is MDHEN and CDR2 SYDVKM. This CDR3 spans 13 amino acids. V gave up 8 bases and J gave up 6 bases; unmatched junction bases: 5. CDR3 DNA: TGTGCCAGCCGGGACAGGGGGCTAGGCGAGCAGTACTTC. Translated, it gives CASRDRGLGEQYF.

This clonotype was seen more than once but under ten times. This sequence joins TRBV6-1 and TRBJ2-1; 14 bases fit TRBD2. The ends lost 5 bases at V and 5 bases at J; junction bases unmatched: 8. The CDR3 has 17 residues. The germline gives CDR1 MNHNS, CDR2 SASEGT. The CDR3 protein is CASSRRSGLAGDNEQFF. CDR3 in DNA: TGTGCCAGCAGTCGCCGATCGGGACTAGCGGGGGACAATGAGCAGTTCTTC.

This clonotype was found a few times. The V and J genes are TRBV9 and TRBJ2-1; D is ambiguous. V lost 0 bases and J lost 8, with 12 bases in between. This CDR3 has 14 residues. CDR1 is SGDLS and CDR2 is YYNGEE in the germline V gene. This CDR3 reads CASSVEPRIDEQFF. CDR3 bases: TGTGCCAGCAGCGTAGAGCCCCGTATCGATGAGCAGTTCTTC.

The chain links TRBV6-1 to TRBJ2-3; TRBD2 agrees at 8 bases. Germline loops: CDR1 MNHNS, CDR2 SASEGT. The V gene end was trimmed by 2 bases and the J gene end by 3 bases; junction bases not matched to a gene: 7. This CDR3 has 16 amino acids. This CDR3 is CASSELTGGPTDTQYF. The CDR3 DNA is TGTGCCAGCAGTGAACTAACGGGAGGGCCGACAGATACGCAGTATTTT.

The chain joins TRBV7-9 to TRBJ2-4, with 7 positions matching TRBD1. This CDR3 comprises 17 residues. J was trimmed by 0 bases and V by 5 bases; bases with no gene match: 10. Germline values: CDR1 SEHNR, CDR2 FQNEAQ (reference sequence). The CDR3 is CASSLGTEGRAKNIQYF. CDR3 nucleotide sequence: TGTGCCAGCAGCCTCGGGACAGAAGGACGAGCCAAAAACATTCAGTACTTC. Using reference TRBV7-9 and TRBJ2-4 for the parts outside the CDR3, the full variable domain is DTGVSQNPRHKITKRGQNVTFRCDPISEHNRLYWYRQTLGQGPEFLTYFQNEAQLEKSRLLSDRFSAERPKGSFSTLEIQRTEQGDSAMYLCASSLGTEGRAKNIQYFGAGTRLSVL.

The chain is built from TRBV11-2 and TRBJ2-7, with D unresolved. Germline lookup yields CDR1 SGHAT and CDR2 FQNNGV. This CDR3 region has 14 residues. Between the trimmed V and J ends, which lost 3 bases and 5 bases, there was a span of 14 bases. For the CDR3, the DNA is TGTGCCAGCAGCTTTCCATGGGGATCCGACGAGCAGTACTTC. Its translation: CASSFPWGSDEQYF.

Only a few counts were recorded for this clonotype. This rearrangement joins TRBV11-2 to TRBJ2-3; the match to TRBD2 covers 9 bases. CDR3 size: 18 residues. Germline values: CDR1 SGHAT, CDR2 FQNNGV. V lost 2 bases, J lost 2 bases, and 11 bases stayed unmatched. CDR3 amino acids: CASSLLAGGPWATDTQYF. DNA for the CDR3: TGTGCCAGCAGCTTACTTGCGGGAGGGCCATGGGCCACAGATACGCAGTATTTT.

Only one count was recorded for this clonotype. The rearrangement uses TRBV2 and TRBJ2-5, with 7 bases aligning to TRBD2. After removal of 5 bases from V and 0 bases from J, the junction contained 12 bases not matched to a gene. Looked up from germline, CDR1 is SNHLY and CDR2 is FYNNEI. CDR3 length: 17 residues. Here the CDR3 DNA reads TGTGCCAGCAGTTTTAAGCTAGCGGAACTCAACCAAGAGACCCAGTACTTC. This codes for CASSFKLAELNQETQYF. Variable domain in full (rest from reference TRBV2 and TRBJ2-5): EPEVTQTPSHQVTQMGQEVILRCVPISNHLYFYWYRQILGQKVEFLVSFYNNEISEKSEIFDDQFSVERPDGSNFTLKIRSTKLEDSAMYFCASSFKLAELNQETQYFGPGTRLLVL.

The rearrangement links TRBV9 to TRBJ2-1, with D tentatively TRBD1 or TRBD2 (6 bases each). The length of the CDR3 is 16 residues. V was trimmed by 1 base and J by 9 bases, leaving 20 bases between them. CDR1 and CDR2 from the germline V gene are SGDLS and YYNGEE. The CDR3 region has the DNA TGTGCCAGCAGCGTAAGCATTAGGGGGGTCCTAGGTGAGCAGTTCTTC. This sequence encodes CASSVSIRGVLGEQFF.

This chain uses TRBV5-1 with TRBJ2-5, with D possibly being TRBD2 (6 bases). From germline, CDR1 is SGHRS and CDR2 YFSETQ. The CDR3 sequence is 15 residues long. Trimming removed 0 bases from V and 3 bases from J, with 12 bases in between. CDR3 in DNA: TGCGCCAGCAGCTTGGGGGGGAGGAAGGAAGAGACCCAGTACTTC. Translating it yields CASSLGGRKEETQYF.